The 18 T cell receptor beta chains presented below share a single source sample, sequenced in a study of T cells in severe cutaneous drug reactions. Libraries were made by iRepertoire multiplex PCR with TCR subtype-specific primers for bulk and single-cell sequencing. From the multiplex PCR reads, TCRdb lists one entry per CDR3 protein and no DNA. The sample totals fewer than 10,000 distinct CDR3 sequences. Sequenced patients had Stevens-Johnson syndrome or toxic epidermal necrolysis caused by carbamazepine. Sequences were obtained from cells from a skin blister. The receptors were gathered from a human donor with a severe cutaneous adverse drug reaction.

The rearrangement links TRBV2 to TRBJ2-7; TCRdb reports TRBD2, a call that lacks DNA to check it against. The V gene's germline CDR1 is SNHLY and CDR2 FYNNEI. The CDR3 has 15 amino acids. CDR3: CASTGTLLSSYEQYF.

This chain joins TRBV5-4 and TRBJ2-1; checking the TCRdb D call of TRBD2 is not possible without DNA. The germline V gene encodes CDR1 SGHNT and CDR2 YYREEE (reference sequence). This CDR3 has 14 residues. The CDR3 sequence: CASSLVGSVDEQFF.

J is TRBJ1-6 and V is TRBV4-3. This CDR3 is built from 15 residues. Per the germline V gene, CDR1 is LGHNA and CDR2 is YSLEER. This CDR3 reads CASSQDVLVNSPLHF.

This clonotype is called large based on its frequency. The CDR3 loop reads CSTDRDADTQYF. The chain uses TRBV29-1 and TRBJ2-3; absent DNA, TCRdb's TRBD1 call cannot be checked. The V gene's germline CDR1 is SQVTM and CDR2 ANQGSEA. There are 12 residues in the CDR3.

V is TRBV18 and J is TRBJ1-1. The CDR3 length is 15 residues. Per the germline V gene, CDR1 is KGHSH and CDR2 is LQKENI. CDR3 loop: CASSPPNLYPTEAFF.

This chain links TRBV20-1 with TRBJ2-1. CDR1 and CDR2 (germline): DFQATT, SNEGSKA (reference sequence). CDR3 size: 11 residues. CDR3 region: CSAREGYEQFF.

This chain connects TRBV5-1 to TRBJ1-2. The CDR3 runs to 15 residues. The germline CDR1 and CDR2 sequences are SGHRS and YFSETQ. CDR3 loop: CASSLGAAANYGYTF.

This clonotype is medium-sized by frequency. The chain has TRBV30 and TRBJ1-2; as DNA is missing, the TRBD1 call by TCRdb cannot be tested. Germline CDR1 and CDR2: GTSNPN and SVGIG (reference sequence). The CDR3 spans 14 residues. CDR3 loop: CAWIGTGGRYGYTF.

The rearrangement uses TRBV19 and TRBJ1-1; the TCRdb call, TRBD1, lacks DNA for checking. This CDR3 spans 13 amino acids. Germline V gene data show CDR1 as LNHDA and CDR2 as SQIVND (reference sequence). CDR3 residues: CASIDRDYTEAFF.

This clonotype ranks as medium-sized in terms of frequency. This CDR3 reads CSVILATGELFF. J is TRBJ2-2 and V is TRBV29-1; as DNA is missing, the TRBD2 call by TCRdb cannot be tested. This CDR3 spans 12 amino acids. Germline CDR1 is SQVTM and CDR2 is ANQGSEA.

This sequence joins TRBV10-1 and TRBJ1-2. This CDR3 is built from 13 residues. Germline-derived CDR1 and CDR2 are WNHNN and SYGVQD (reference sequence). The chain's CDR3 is CASSESTARGYTF.

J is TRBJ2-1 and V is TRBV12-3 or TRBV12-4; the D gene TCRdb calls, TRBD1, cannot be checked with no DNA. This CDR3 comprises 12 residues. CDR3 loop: CASTQFRDEQFF.

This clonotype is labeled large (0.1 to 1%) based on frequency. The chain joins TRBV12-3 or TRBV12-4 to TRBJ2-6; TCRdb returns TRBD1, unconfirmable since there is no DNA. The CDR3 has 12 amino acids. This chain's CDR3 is CASDSGNNVLTF.

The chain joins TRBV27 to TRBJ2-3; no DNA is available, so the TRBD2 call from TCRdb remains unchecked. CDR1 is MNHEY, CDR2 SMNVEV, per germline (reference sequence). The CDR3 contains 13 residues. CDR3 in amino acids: CASNSGLGDTQYF.

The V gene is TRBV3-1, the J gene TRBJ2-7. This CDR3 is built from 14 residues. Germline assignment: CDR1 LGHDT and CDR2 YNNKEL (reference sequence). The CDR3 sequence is CASSQEILIDEQYF.

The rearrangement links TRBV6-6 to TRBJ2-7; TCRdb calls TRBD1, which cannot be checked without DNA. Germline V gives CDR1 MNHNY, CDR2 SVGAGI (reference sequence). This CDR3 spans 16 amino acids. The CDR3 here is CASSGQGEYLFYEQYF.

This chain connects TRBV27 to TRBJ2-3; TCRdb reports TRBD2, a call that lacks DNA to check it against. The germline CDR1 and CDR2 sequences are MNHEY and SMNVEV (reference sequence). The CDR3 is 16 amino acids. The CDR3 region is CASRPLLVAGTDTQYF.

The CDR3 reads CASSPEAVPTYF. The J gene is TRBJ2-5, the V gene TRBV18. This CDR3 contains 12 residues. Looked up from germline, CDR1 is KGHSH and CDR2 is LQKENI.